What follows is one T cell receptor (beta chain) and its context. As originally analysed: Amplification of reference gene primers was used by the study to estimate nucleated cell counts. Libraries were prepared by immunoSEQ multiplex PCR; TCRdb keeps only in-frame clonotypes and omits some of them. The V and J calls and clone size come from that table; D and trimming were worked out from the DNA. The sample carries roughly 250,000 clones, 86% recorded once. The data belong to a study of blood T cell repertoires in COVID-19. Looking at the study overall: The samples span acute and convalescent COVID-19 from the United States, Italy and Spain. The analysed material was cDNA or gDNA that came from T cells, B-cell-depleted T cells, or PBMCs.

The CDR3 sequence is 13 residues long. The V gene lost 5 bases and the J gene lost 3 bases, with 5 bases spanning the gap. CDR1 is LGHDT and CDR2 is YNNKEL in the germline V gene (reference sequence). V usage is TRBV3-1 (or the pseudogene TRBV3-2) and J usage is TRBJ2-6; D is undetermined. The material sequenced was peripheral blood. This receptor was obtained from a man aged 35 to 55 who had recovered from COVID-19. The CDR3 reads CASSFHGANVLTF. CDR3 DNA sequence: TGTGCCAGCAGCTTCCATGGGGCCAACGTCCTGACTTTC.